Listed here are 25 T cell receptor delta chains from one sample, sequenced in a study of Vδ1+ human thymocytes. Study findings and constraints: Thymic TRG and TRD repertoires appeared highly polyclonal, with Gaussian CDR3 length distributions.

Their recognized antigens are unknown. Extracted RNA was reverse transcribed into cDNA. Pooled V-gene forward primers with one constant-region reverse primer generated the CDR3 amplicons by multiplex PCR. TCRdb made new clone calls on the multiplex PCR reads using CATT. The table lists about 55,000 delta-chain clones, approximately 15% of them singletons, with 0.5% in the top ten. Sequenced material: Vdelta1+ gamma-delta thymocytes from the thymus. This sample's subset: FACS-sorted CD3+ TCRalphabeta- TCRVdelta1+ TCRVdelta2- thymocytes. The receptors shown here come from a boy younger than two who had congenital heart surgery.

This sequence joins TRDV1 and TRDJ1; 7 bases line up with TRDD3. V shed 0 bases, J shed 0 bases, and the junction held 19 bases outside the gene matches. The CDR3 is 21 amino acids. Germline V lookup: CDR1 TSWWSYY, CDR2 QGS. Here the CDR3 reads CALGELWSSMSLGLYTDKLIF. The CDR3 nucleotides are TGTGCTCTTGGGGAACTCTGGTCTAGCATGTCACTGGGGTTATACACCGATAAACTCATCTTT.

This chain uses TRDV2 with TRDJ1; possibly TRDD2 for D (6 bases). Germline lookup yields CDR1 GEAIGNYY and CDR2 EKD. V lost 5 bases and J 1 base, leaving 28 bases between the germline ends. The CDR3 consists of 19 residues. CDR3 nucleotides: TGTGCCTGTGCCGCACGCCTTCCGCCCTTACCCCAGTGCACCGATAAACTCATCTTT. Its protein product is CACAARLPPLPQCTDKLIF.

The J gene is TRDJ1, the V gene TRDV1; TRDD3 aligns across 12 bases. The V and J ends lost 2 bases and 0 bases, in that order; junction bases with no gene match: 10. The CDR3 contains 19 residues. Germline V CDR1 and CDR2: TSWWSYY, QGS. The CDR3 region is CALGEKLSGGYEYTDKLIF. In nucleotides, the CDR3 is TGTGCTCTTGGGGAAAAGTTGTCTGGGGGATACGAGTACACCGATAAACTCATCTTT.

This clone was counted at least ten times. The sample contains more than one DNA sequence encoding this CDR3. The V and J genes are TRDV2 and TRDJ1; 10 bases line up with TRDD3. CDR1 GEAIGNYY and CDR2 EKD come from the germline V gene. The CDR3 is 21 residues long. V trimming: 0 bases; J trimming: 1 base; junction bases outside the gene matches: 19. The CDR3 nucleotides read TGTGCCTGTGACACCCGAAGTACTGGGGGATCACATGTTAGCTTCACCGATAAACTCATCTTT. This sequence encodes CACDTRSTGGSHVSFTDKLIF.

This chain links TRDV1 with TRDJ1; a weak D match, TRDD3 (5 bases). Trimming removed 2 bases from V and 2 bases from J, with 21 bases in between. The germline gives CDR1 TSWWSYY, CDR2 QGS. This CDR3 comprises 18 residues. This chain's CDR3 is CALGEGVRLRDYTDKLIF. The CDR3 DNA sequence: TGTGCTCTTGGGGAAGGGGTACGTTTAAGGGATTATACCGATAAACTCATCTTT.

V and J are TRDV1 and TRDJ1, with 7 bases fitting TRDD2. CDR3 length equals 18 residues. Germline V gives CDR1 TSWWSYY, CDR2 QGS. With 4 bases clipped from V and 5 bases from J, the junction kept 19 bases outside the gene matches. In DNA form, the CDR3 reads TGTGCTCTTGGGGCCCAATTCCTACCTCTTCCCGGGGTGGATAAACTCATCTTT. It codes for CALGAQFLPLPGVDKLIF.

This clone turned up a few times. One end of the junction is discordant with germline, which a read error may explain. The chain recombines TRAV29/DV5 with TRDJ1, with 9 bases aligning to TRDD3. The CDR3 totals 16 residues. Germline CDR1 NSMFDY, CDR2 ISSIKDK. CDR3 in amino acids: CAASNRTGGRFGKPIF. As DNA, the CDR3 is TGTGCAGCAAGCAACCGTACTGGGGGAAGGTTTGGTAAACCCATCTTT.

A word on this clone: One end of the junction fails to match germline, which may point to a read error. This chain joins TRDV1 and TRDJ1; D is possibly TRDD3 (5 bases). The length of the CDR3 is 17 residues. Germline CDR1 reads TSWWSYY; CDR2 reads QGS. CDR3 sequence (DNA): TGTGCTCTTGGGGAATGGGGCTACGCTGTACACACCGATGAACTCATCTTT. Its translation is CALGEWGYAVHTDELIF.

V is TRDV1 and J is TRDJ1, with TRDD3 matching over 10 bases. There are 21 residues in the CDR3. The germline gives CDR1 TSWWSYY, CDR2 QGS. V shed 3 bases and J 1 base; nucleotides not matched to a gene: 20. The CDR3 region is CALGDPGTRGGDTRLTDKLIF. CDR3 nucleotides: TGTGCTCTTGGGGACCCCGGGACCCGGGGGGGGGATACGCGGCTCACCGATAAACTCATCTTT.

This clone was counted at least ten times. This rearrangement joins TRAV29/DV5 to TRDJ1; 9 nucleotides match TRDD3. The CDR3 totals 16 residues. The V segment lost 0 bases and the J segment 0 bases; nucleotides outside the gene matches: 6. Germline lookup yields CDR1 NSMFDY and CDR2 ISSIKDK. The CDR3 sequence is CAASATGGLYTDKLIF. The CDR3 DNA reads TGTGCAGCAAGCGCGACTGGGGGACTTTACACCGATAAACTCATCTTT.

This clone was picked up a small number of times. Because the CDR3's place on the DNA is in doubt, the DNA is left out and the CDR3 is given as listed by TCRdb. The chain uses TRDV1 and TRDJ2; the table's TRDD3 call for D was not verified on the DNA. Germline assignment: CDR1 TSWWSYY and CDR2 QGS. The CDR3 spans 26 amino acids, including both terminal residues. The CDR3 sequence: CALGLTSGSRQHNSSLPWEPTAQLFF.

In this sample, this clone turned up a few times. V is TRDV1 and J is TRDJ1; 9 bases line up with TRDD2. Germline CDR1 is TSWWSYY and CDR2 is QGS. The J segment lost 2 bases and the V segment lost 5 bases, leaving 18 bases of the junction unmatched. This CDR3 spans 19 amino acids. The DNA of the CDR3 is TGTGCTCTTGGGCCTGAGGCCTTCCTACGTTGGGACCAAACCGATAAACTCATCTTT. It yields the protein CALGPEAFLRWDQTDKLIF.

The rearrangement uses TRDV1 and TRDJ1, with TRDD3 matching over 12 bases. Trimming at V came to 2 bases and at J to 3 bases, leaving 10 bases not matched to a gene. Germline assignment: CDR1 TSWWSYY and CDR2 QGS. The CDR3 spans 18 residues. CDR3 region: CALGEWAGGYGPADKLIF. The CDR3 coding sequence is TGTGCTCTTGGGGAATGGGCTGGGGGATACGGCCCCGCCGATAAACTCATCTTT.

This clone appeared a few times. The chain combines TRDV1 with TRDJ1, with D possibly matching TRDD3 (8 bases). Germline values: CDR1 TSWWSYY, CDR2 QGS. This CDR3 comprises 23 residues. Deletions cut 3 bases from V and 0 bases from J, with 35 bases between. DNA of the CDR3: TGTGCTCTTGGGGAGCCTTCCTTCCTTCAGCCTGAGGGGATACCGATGTACACCGATAAACTCATCTTT. Its translation is CALGEPSFLQPEGIPMYTDKLIF.

This chain connects TRDV1 to TRDJ1; TRDD3 aligns across 8 bases. The CDR3 consists of 18 residues. The germline gives CDR1 TSWWSYY, CDR2 QGS. V was clipped by 2 bases and J by 0 bases; unmatched bases: 11. The CDR3 sequence: CALGESGPLLGDTDKLIF. DNA of the CDR3: TGTGCTCTTGGGGAATCTGGCCCTCTACTGGGGGACACCGATAAACTCATCTTT.

The chain combines TRDV1 with TRDJ1, with 8 bases matching TRDD3. There are 18 residues in the CDR3. V lost 4 bases and J lost 0; bases outside the gene matches: 13. CDR1 is TSWWSYY, CDR2 QGS, per germline. The CDR3 reads CALGALQQGIPYTDKLIF. In DNA, the CDR3 is TGTGCTCTTGGGGCCTTACAACAGGGGATACCTTACACCGATAAACTCATCTTT.

V usage is TRDV1 and J usage is TRDJ1, with a tentative D call TRDD2 (7 bases). Germline V gene sequence: CDR1 TSWWSYY, CDR2 QGS. V shed 4 bases and J shed 0 bases, with 30 bases lying between them. CDR3 length: 21 amino acids. The CDR3 DNA reads as TGTGCTCTTGGGGGTCCCTTCCTGCCCTACCGGGGGACTTCGTACACCGATAAACTCATCTTT. Translated: CALGGPFLPYRGTSYTDKLIF.

This clone was detected once. The rearrangement joins TRDV1 to TRDJ1, with TRDD3 identical over 12 bases. Trimming at V came to 1 base and at J to 0 bases, leaving 21 bases not matched to a gene. The CDR3 has 23 residues. Germline V gene data show CDR1 as TSWWSYY and CDR2 as QGS. The CDR3 DNA sequence: TGTGCTCTTGGGGAACGGCGGGGGTCTTCCGACTGGGGGATACTCCCACACACCGATAAACTCATCTTT. This translates into CALGERRGSSDWGILPHTDKLIF.

In the case of this clone: The DNA is left out, because the CDR3 cannot be placed on it with certainty; the CDR3 is given as TCRdb lists it. This sequence joins TRAV29/DV5 and TRDJ1; TRDD3 is the table's D call, not checked against the DNA. The CDR3 is 22 amino acids long, termini counted. Germline CDR1 NSMFDY, CDR2 ISSIKDK. This chain's CDR3 is CSVLLCSKQGGNWGIITDKLIF.

This clone turned up a few times. The V and J genes are TRDV1 and TRDJ1; D is possibly TRDD3 (7 bases). Germline-derived CDR1 and CDR2 are TSWWSYY and QGS. The CDR3 loop spans 19 amino acids. Trimming stripped 3 bases from V and 5 bases from J, with 28 bases between. CDR3 sequence: CALGDSPVPRWDWGDKLIF. CDR3 nucleotides: TGTGCTCTTGGGGACTCCCCAGTTCCTAGATGGGACTGGGGTGATAAACTCATCTTT.

This clone has just a few counts. This chain links TRDV1 with TRDJ1; 10 positions agree with TRDD3. The CDR3 has 22 residues. Germline V gives CDR1 TSWWSYY, CDR2 QGS. The J segment lost 0 bases and the V segment lost 0 bases, leaving 19 bases of the junction unmatched. In nucleotides, the CDR3 is TGTGCTCTTGGGGAACTTCGGGCTGGAGGGGGATACGCTCAACCGTACACCGATAAACTCATCTTT. Translation: CALGELRAGGGYAQPYTDKLIF.

This clone was found a few times. The chain uses TRDV1 and TRDJ1; 9 nucleotides line up with TRDD2. There are 22 residues in the CDR3. CDR1 and CDR2 from the germline V gene are TSWWSYY and QGS. J was trimmed by 0 bases and V by 5 bases; bases with no gene match: 25. Here the CDR3 reads CALGKSFLRGVLWGLNTDKLIF. CDR3 in DNA: TGTGCTCTTGGGAAATCCTTCCTACGTGGAGTACTCTGGGGGTTGAACACCGATAAACTCATCTTT.

This clone was observed a few times. The chain carries TRDV1 and TRDJ1; D gene ambiguous. V shed 4 bases and J shed 2 bases, with 11 bases lying between them. The CDR3 runs 14 residues. Germline V CDR1 and CDR2: TSWWSYY, QGS. CDR3 region: CALGVTQRTDKLIF. Written as DNA, the CDR3 is TGTGCTCTTGGGGTCACCCAGAGGACCGATAAACTCATCTTT.

This chain joins TRDV1 and TRDJ1; 10 nucleotides align to TRDD3. This CDR3 spans 16 amino acids. Trimming at V came to 7 bases and at J to 5 bases, leaving 13 bases not matched to a gene. The germline V gene encodes CDR1 TSWWSYY and CDR2 QGS. CDR3 region: CALATVGDTSMDKLIF. CDR3 nucleotides: TGTGCTCTTGCGACAGTGGGGGATACTAGTATGGATAAACTCATCTTT.

This clone showed up just a few times. The genes are TRDV1 and TRDJ2, with 10 bases matching TRDD3. V was clipped by 5 bases and J by 4 bases; unmatched bases: 7. This CDR3 spans 16 amino acids. In germline, CDR1 is TSWWSYY, CDR2 QGS. CDR3 nucleotides: TGTGCTCTTGGGAATCCTCGGGGGATACGGACAGCACAACTCTTCTTT. It translates to CALGNPRGIRTAQLFF.